The 19 T cell receptor beta chains presented below share a single source sample, sequenced in a study of cytomegalovirus exposure and HLA in healthy donors. This PCR relied on a set of 60 Vbeta primers and 13 Jbeta primers. Method: immunoSEQ multiplex PCR; TCRdb's copy keeps in-frame clones and lacks some. Found here are 200,000 or so clones, approximately 88% of them singletons; the top ten hold 0.25% to 0.3%. The sequenced material came from PBMCs. All receptors derive from a boy between 10 and 17 years old in good health and CMV-seronegative.

This clone has only one observation. This sequence joins TRBV5-1 and TRBJ1-2, with 9 bases identical to TRBD1. CDR1 and CDR2 (germline): SGHRS, YFSETQ. The length of the CDR3 is 17 residues. Trimming at V came to 0 bases and at J to 6 bases, leaving 12 bases not matched to a gene. The CDR3 loop reads CASSLGGTGTGINGYTF. The CDR3 DNA is TGCGCCAGCAGCTTGGGGGGGACCGGGACAGGGATCAATGGCTACACCTTC.

This rearrangement joins TRBV27 to TRBJ1-2; D perhaps matches TRBD1 (6 bases). V lost 7 bases and J 4 bases, leaving 25 bases between the germline ends. This CDR3 contains 17 residues. The germline gives CDR1 MNHEY, CDR2 SMNVEV (reference sequence). In DNA, the CDR3 is TGTGCCAGCAAGGGGAGACAGGAAAAGATCTCGGGCTATGGCTACACCTTC. Translation gives CASKGRQEKISGYGYTF.

The J gene is TRBJ2-2, the V gene TRBV9, with TRBD2 as a possible D gene (6 bases). The length of the CDR3 is 15 residues. Germline CDR1 SGDLS, CDR2 YYNGEE. With 3 bases removed from V and 5 bases from J, the gap between germline ends came to 14 bases. The CDR3 region is CASSGLEGTTGELFF. The CDR3 nucleotides read TGTGCCAGCAGCGGGTTGGAGGGGACGACCGGGGAGCTGTTTTTT.

The CDR3 DNA reads as TGCGCCATTGGGGGAGCGAGGGGGGGGGACATTCAGTACTTC. Encoded protein: CAIGGARGGDIQYF. The J gene is TRBJ2-4, the V gene TRBV23-1; maybe TRBD2 (7 bases). TRBV23-1 is an open reading frame whose function is uncertain. The CDR3 has 14 amino acids. Trimming left V 10 bases short and J 8 bases short, with 21 bases between.

The V and J genes are TRBV21-1 and TRBJ1-2; the tabulated D call, TRBD1, remains unverified against the DNA. TRBV21-1 is given as a pseudogene. The CDR3 consists of 20 residues. CDR3 in amino acids: CASSLRGGVPTGTGEDGYTF. The CDR3 DNA reads as TGTGCCAGCAGCCTTCGGGGGGGGGTCCCGACCGGGACAGGGGAGGATGGCTACACCTTC.

V and J are TRBV5-4 and TRBJ1-6; D is perhaps TRBD1 (5 bases). V lost 2 bases to trimming and J lost 10 bases, with 25 bases between them. The CDR3 covers 18 residues. Germline-derived CDR1 and CDR2 are SGHNT and YYREEE (reference sequence). CDR3 sequence reads: CASSLGPGWAPSQSPLHF. Here the CDR3 DNA reads TGTGCCAGCAGCTTAGGCCCAGGGTGGGCGCCTAGTCAATCACCCCTCCACTTT.

The chain employs TRBV5-1 and TRBJ2-2; no firm D call. Per germline, CDR1 SGHRS and CDR2 YFSETQ. V was pared by 1 base and J by 1 base, with 2 bases between. The length of the CDR3 is 13 residues. For the CDR3, the DNA is TGCGCCAGCAGCTTGCGGAACACCGGGGAGCTGTTTTTT. Its protein is CASSLRNTGELFF.

V is TRBV6-1 and J is TRBJ2-3, with 13 bases that match TRBD2. The CDR3 has 15 residues. Germline V gene lookup returns CDR1 MNHNS and CDR2 SASEGT. The V gene end was trimmed by 3 bases and the J gene end by 4 bases; junction bases not matched to a gene: 1. This CDR3 reads CASSEGTSGADTQYF. CDR3 in DNA: TGTGCCAGCAGTGAGGGGACTAGCGGGGCAGATACGCAGTATTTT.

The CDR3 DNA reads as TGCGCCAGCAGCCGTCTCCAGGGGGCCAGCAGCCAGCCCCAGCATTTT. Translating it yields CASSRLQGASSQPQHF. This rearrangement joins TRBV4-1 to TRBJ1-5, with 8 bases matching TRBD1. Germline lookup yields CDR1 MGHRA and CDR2 YSYEKL. The CDR3 has 16 amino acids. Losses at the gene ends were 4 bases for V and 7 bases for J; bases not matched to a gene: 12.

The chain carries TRBV7-8 and TRBJ2-1; a possible D gene is TRBD1 (6 bases). Trimming removed 10 bases at V and 2 bases at J, with 18 bases between. The CDR3 totals 15 residues. Germline CDR1 SGHVS, CDR2 FQNEAQ. The CDR3 loop reads CATTRDRYPYNEQFF. The DNA for the CDR3 is TGTGCCACCACGAGAGACAGGTATCCCTACAATGAGCAGTTCTTC.

The chain has TRBV9 and TRBJ2-1; D is undetermined. Germline loops: CDR1 SGDLS, CDR2 YYNGEE. V dropped 0 bases and J dropped 8 bases, with 9 bases sitting between them. The CDR3 extends over 13 amino acids. As DNA, the CDR3 is TGTGCCAGCAGCGTAGTGGCTCGGGATGAGCAGTTCTTC. As protein: CASSVVARDEQFF.

The chain is built from TRBV10-1 and TRBJ2-3; TRBD2 aligns across 10 bases. The CDR3 totals 14 residues. Trimming took 10 bases from V and 3 from J; bases not matched to a gene: 7. Germline V gene sequence: CDR1 WNHNN, CDR2 SYGVQD (reference sequence). The CDR3 DNA follows: TGCGCCACCCGAATGGGACTAGCGACAGATACGCAGTATTTT. Protein product: CATRMGLATDTQYF.

This chain links TRBV13 with TRBJ2-7; 8 bases line up with TRBD2. The CDR3 contains 14 residues. J lost 5 bases, V lost 5 bases, and 8 bases had no gene match. Germline V gene lookup returns CDR1 PRHDT and CDR2 FYEKMQ (reference sequence). The CDR3 DNA follows: TGTGCCAGCAGCCTCTTCGGGGGGGGAAACGAGCAGTACTTC. The encoded protein is CASSLFGGGNEQYF.

J is TRBJ2-7 and V is TRBV4-1; 7 bases line up with TRBD2. J gave up 4 bases and V 2 bases, and 17 bases lay outside the gene matches. Germline-derived CDR1 and CDR2 are MGHRA and YSYEKL. The CDR3 covers 18 residues. CDR3 loop: CASSQPEGGRSDGYEQYF. CDR3 nucleotide sequence: TGCGCCAGCAGCCAACCGGAGGGCGGGAGAAGCGATGGGTACGAGCAGTACTTC.

This clone was counted between two and nine times. The chain couples TRBV9 to TRBJ2-3, with D perhaps TRBD2 (5 bases). The CDR3 consists of 14 residues. CDR1 is SGDLS and CDR2 is YYNGEE in the germline V gene. The V end lost 2 bases, the J end lost 4 bases, and 11 bases lay between the germline ends. For the CDR3, the DNA is TGTGCCAGCAGCGTGGAGATGAGGGCAGATACGCAGTATTTT. This sequence encodes CASSVEMRADTQYF. Full variable domain (rest looked up from reference TRBV9 and TRBJ2-3): DSGVTQTPKHLITATGQRVTLRCSPRSGDLSVYWYQQSLDQGLQFLIQYYNGEERAKGNILERFSAQQFPDLHSELNLSSLELGDSALYFCASSVEMRADTQYFGPGTRLTVL.

The chain couples TRBV28 to TRBJ1-1; D unclear. This CDR3 region has 17 residues. V was clipped by 7 bases and J by 0 bases, with 21 bases between them. The V gene's germline CDR1 is MDHEN and CDR2 SYDVKM. CDR3 sequence (DNA): TGTGCCAGCAACCCATCCAGCTTCGGGGTCATGAACACTGAAGCTTTCTTT. Its translation: CASNPSSFGVMNTEAFF.

This clone was counted once. The chain joins TRBV5-1 to TRBJ2-7; TRBD1 matches at 9 bases. The CDR3 is made up of 17 amino acids. Germline CDR1 reads SGHRS; CDR2 reads YFSETQ. V lost 0 bases, J lost 7 bases, and 14 bases stayed unmatched. The CDR3 coding sequence is TGCGCCAGCAGCTTGGGGGGGCGTTCGGACAGGGGCCCGGAGCAGTACTTC. Protein sequence: CASSLGGRSDRGPEQYF.

This chain's CDR3 is CASSFLTSGNTDTQYF. The CDR3 DNA is TGTGCCAGCAGTTTCCTGACTAGCGGGAACACAGATACGCAGTATTTT. The rearrangement uses TRBV27 and TRBJ2-3; 11 bases map to TRBD2. CDR1 is MNHEY, CDR2 SMNVEV, per germline (reference sequence). The V segment lost 3 bases and the J segment 2 bases; nucleotides outside the gene matches: 4. This CDR3 comprises 16 residues.

This chain uses TRBV28 with TRBJ2-3; 12 positions agree with TRBD2. This CDR3 contains 16 residues. V shed 2 bases, J shed 5 bases, and the junction held 5 bases outside the gene matches. Germline V lookup: CDR1 MDHEN, CDR2 SYDVKM. The CDR3 nucleotides are TGTGCCAGCAGTTTAACACGGACTAGCGGGAAAGATACGCAGTATTTT. Amino acid sequence: CASSLTRTSGKDTQYF.